The 6 T cell receptor beta chains reported below all come from one sample, sequenced in a study of spatial heterogeneity in lung cancer. General observations from the study: For expanded intratumoral alpha and beta TCRs, counts tracked tumor mutation counts.

TCRdb used MiXCR to reprocess the 5' RACE reads, holding one entry per CDR3 protein. This repertoire shows over 14,000 distinct CDR3 sequences, around 6.6% found once; its top ten account for approximately 10%. Antigen specificity for these receptors is unknown. Time point denoted: sample taken at primary tumor resection. The sequencing used lung tumor tissue, collected at surgery. Source of these receptors: a male donor with early-stage non-small cell lung cancer.

This chain joins TRBV6-5 and TRBJ1-1, with 9 bases aligning to TRBD1. This CDR3 has 14 residues. V gave up 5 bases and J gave up 1 base; unmatched junction bases: 2. Germline V gene data show CDR1 as MNHEY and CDR2 as SVGAGI. DNA of the CDR3: TGTGCCAGCAGTGCGGGACAGGGGAACACTGAAGCTTTCTTT. Protein product: CASSAGQGNTEAFF.

In its sample, this clonotype ranks as medium-sized (0.01 to 0.1%). V is TRBV10-3 and J is TRBJ1-1; D gene ambiguous. V shed 8 bases and J shed 0 bases, with 10 bases lying between them. The germline CDR1 and CDR2 sequences are ENHRY and SYGVKD. CDR3 size: 13 residues. CDR3 amino acids: CAIRAIMNTEAFF. The CDR3 DNA reads TGTGCCATCCGTGCTATCATGAACACTGAAGCTTTCTTT.

This clonotype was seen at least ten times. The chain uses TRBV3-1 and TRBJ2-1, with D unresolved. V was trimmed by 4 bases and J by 9 bases, leaving 10 bases between them. Germline CDR1 and CDR2: LGHDT and YNNKEL (reference sequence). The CDR3 totals 12 residues. CDR3 region: CASSPTGPEQFF. CDR3 DNA sequence: TGTGCCAGCAGCCCCACCGGGCCTGAGCAGTTCTTC.

This clonotype was observed at least ten times. This rearrangement joins TRBV7-2 to TRBJ1-6; no definite D call. This CDR3 is built from 14 residues. Germline V gives CDR1 SGHTA, CDR2 FQGNSA. V lost 6 bases, J lost 7 bases, and 13 bases lay in between. The DNA of the CDR3 is TGTGCCAGCAGTCCCGGATGGCAGAATTCACCCCTCCACTTT. It encodes CASSPGWQNSPLHF. Combining the CDR3 with reference TRBV7-2 and TRBJ1-6 gives the whole variable domain GAGVSQSPSNKVTEKGKDVELRCDPISGHTALYWYRQSLGQGLEFLIYFQGNSAPDKSGLPSDRFSAERTGGSVSTLTIQRTQQEDSAVYLCASSPGWQNSPLHFGNGTRLTVT.

This clonotype has more than one count but fewer than ten. J is TRBJ2-3 and V is TRBV30, with 8 bases aligning to TRBD2. CDR3 length: 14 residues. V lost 5 bases and J lost 2; bases outside the gene matches: 6. Germline V lookup: CDR1 GTSNPN, CDR2 SVGIG (reference sequence). CDR3 sequence (DNA): TGTGCCTGGCGGGTAGCGGGAAACACAGATACGCAGTATTTT. As protein: CAWRVAGNTDTQYF.

This clonotype appeared many times. This chain uses TRBV20-1 with TRBJ2-3, with 9 bases fitting TRBD2. Unmatched junction bases numbered 8, after V lost 0 bases and J lost 4 bases. Looked up from germline, CDR1 is DFQATT and CDR2 is SNEGSKA (reference sequence). This CDR3 spans 16 amino acids. The DNA of the CDR3 is TGCAGTGCTAGAGATCCGATTAGCGGGAGACCAGATACGCAGTATTTT. Translated: CSARDPISGRPDTQYF.